The 3 T cell receptor beta chains below all came from one sample that was sequenced in a study of cytomegalovirus exposure and HLA in healthy donors. A multiplex PCR was run with 60 Vbeta primers and 13 Jbeta primers. Some clones are missing from TCRdb's copy, which holds only in-frame ones; the method was immunoSEQ multiplex PCR. The table includes some 190,000 clones, more than 75% detected once. Sequencing was carried out using PBMCs. The receptors were sampled from a young man in good health and CMV-seronegative.

The chain links TRBV18 to TRBJ2-7, with 11 bases matching TRBD1. CDR1 KGHSH and CDR2 LQKENI come from the germline V gene. J lost 2 bases, V lost 3 bases, and 3 bases had no gene match. The CDR3 contains 15 residues. The CDR3 spells CASSPGQGAPYEQYF. The CDR3 DNA reads as TGTGCCAGCTCACCCGGACAGGGGGCTCCCTACGAGCAGTACTTC.

The V call is TRBV4-1, the J call TRBJ1-4; TRBD1 matches 7 bases. This CDR3 has 14 amino acids. Germline CDR1 reads MGHRA; CDR2 reads YSYEKL. The J segment lost 7 bases and the V segment lost 3 bases, leaving 5 bases of the junction unmatched. DNA of the CDR3: TGCGCCAGCAGCCAGACAGGGTTGGGTGAAAAACTGTTTTTT. This codes for CASSQTGLGEKLFF.

The genes are TRBV6-1 and TRBJ2-3; 8 bases are shared with TRBD1. The CDR3 runs to 14 residues. Germline CDR1 and CDR2: MNHNS and SASEGT. V lost 6 bases to trimming and J lost 6 bases; unmatched junction nucleotides: 8. The CDR3 region has the DNA TGTGCCAGCAGGCAAACAGGGGGGCGGGATACGCAGTATTTT. It encodes CASRQTGGRDTQYF.